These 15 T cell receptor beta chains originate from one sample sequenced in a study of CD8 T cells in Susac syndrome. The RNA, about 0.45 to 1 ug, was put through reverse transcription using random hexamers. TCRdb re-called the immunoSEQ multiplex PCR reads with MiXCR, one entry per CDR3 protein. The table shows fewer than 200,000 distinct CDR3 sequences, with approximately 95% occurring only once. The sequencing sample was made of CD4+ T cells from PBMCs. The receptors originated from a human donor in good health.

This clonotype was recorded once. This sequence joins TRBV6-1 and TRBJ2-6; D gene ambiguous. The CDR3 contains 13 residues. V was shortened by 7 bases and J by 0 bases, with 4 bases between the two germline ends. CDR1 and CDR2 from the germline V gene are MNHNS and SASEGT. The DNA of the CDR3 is TGTGCCAGCATCGGCTCTGGGGCCAACGTCCTGACTTTC. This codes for CASIGSGANVLTF.

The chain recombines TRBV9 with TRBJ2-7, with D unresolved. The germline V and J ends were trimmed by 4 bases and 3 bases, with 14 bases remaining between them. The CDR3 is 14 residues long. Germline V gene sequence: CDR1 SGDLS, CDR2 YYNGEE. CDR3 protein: CASSPVLSSYEQYF. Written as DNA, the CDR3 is TGTGCCAGCAGCCCAGTTCTCTCCAGCTACGAGCAGTACTTC.

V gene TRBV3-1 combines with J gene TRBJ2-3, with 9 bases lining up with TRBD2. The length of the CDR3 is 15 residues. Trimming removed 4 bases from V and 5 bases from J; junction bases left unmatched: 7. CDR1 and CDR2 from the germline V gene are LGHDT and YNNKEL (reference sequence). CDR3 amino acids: CASSRGLAGVDTQYF. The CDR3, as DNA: TGTGCCAGCAGCCGAGGGTTAGCGGGGGTAGATACGCAGTATTTT.

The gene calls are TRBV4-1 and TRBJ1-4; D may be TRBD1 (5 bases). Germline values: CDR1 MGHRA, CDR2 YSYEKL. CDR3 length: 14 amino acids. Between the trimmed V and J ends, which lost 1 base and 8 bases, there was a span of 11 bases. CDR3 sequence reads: CASSQVRDVEKLFF. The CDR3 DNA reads TGCGCCAGCAGCCAAGTAAGGGACGTCGAAAAACTGTTTTTT.

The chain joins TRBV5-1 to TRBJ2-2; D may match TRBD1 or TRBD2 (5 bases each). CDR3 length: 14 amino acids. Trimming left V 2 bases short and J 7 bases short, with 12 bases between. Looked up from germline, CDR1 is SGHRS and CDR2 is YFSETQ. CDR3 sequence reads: CASSFIGENGELFF. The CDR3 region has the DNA TGCGCCAGCAGCTTCATAGGGGAGAACGGGGAGCTGTTTTTT.

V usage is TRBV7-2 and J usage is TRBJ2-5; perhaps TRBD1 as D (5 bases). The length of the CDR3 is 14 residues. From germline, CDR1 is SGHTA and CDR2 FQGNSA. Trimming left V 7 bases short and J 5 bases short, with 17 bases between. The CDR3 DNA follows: TGTGCCAGCACACCTATTGGACATACCGAGACCCAGTACTTC. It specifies CASTPIGHTETQYF.

CDR3 protein: CASSLDSFVDEQYF. Written as DNA, the CDR3 is TGTGCCAGCAGCTTAGATTCATTTGTGGACGAGCAGTACTTC. The V gene is TRBV7-2, the J gene TRBJ2-7; D gene ambiguous. The germline CDR1 and CDR2 sequences are SGHTA and FQGNSA. This CDR3 has 14 amino acids. V was shortened by 1 base and J by 5 bases, with 12 bases between the two germline ends.

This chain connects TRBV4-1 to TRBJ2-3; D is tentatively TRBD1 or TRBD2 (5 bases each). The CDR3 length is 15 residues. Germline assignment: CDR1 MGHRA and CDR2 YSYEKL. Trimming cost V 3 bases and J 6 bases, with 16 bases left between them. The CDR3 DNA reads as TGCGCCAGCAGCCACGTTGGAATGGGGACGGATACGCAGTATTTT. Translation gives CASSHVGMGTDTQYF.

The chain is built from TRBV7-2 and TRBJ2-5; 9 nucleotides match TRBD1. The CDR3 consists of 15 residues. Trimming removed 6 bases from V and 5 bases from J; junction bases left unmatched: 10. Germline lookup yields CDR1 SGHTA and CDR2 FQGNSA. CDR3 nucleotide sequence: TGTGCCAGCAGGCGGCAGGGGACAGGGAGCGAGACCCAGTACTTC. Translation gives CASRRQGTGSETQYF. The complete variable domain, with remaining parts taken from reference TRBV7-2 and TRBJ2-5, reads GAGVSQSPSNKVTEKGKDVELRCDPISGHTALYWYRQSLGQGLEFLIYFQGNSAPDKSGLPSDRFSAERTGGSVSTLTIQRTQQEDSAVYLCASRRQGTGSETQYFGPGTRLLVL.

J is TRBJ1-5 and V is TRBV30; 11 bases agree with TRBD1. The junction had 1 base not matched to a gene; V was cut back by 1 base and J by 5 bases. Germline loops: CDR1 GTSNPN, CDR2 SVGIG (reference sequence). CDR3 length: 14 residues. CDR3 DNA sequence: TGTGCCTGGAGTGGGGACAGGGGGGATCAGCCCCAGCATTTT. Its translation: CAWSGDRGDQPQHF.

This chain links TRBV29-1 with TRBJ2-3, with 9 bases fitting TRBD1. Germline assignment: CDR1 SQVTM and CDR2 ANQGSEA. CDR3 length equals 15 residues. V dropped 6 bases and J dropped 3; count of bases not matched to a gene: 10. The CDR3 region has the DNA TGCAGCGTAGACCCCGGGACAGGGTTGACAGATACGCAGTATTTT. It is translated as CSVDPGTGLTDTQYF.

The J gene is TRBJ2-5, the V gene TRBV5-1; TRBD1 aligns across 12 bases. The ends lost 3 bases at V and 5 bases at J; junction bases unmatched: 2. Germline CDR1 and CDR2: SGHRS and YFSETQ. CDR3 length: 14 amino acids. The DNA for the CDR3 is TGCGCCAGCAGCTCAGGGACAGGGGGCGAGACCCAGTACTTC. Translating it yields CASSSGTGGETQYF.

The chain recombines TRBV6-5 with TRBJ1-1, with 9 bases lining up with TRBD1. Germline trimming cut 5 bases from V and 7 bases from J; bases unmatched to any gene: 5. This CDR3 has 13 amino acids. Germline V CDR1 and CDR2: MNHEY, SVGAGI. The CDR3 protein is CASSLTGGIEAFF. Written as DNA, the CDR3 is TGTGCCAGCAGTCTTACAGGGGGCATTGAAGCTTTCTTT.

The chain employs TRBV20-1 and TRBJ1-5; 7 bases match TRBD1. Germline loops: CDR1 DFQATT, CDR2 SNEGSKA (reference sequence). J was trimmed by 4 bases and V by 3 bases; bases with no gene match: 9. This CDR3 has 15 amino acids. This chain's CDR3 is CSASGGGAGNQPQHF. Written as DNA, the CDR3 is TGCAGTGCTAGCGGAGGGGGCGCAGGGAATCAGCCCCAGCATTTT.

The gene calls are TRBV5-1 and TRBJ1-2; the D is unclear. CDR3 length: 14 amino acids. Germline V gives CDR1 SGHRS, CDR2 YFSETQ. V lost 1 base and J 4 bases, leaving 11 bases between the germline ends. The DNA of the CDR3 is TGCGCCAGCAGCTTGATTAGCACGGGCTATGGCTACACCTTC. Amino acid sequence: CASSLISTGYGYTF.